These T cell receptor beta chains were read from a single sample in a study of blood T cell repertoires in COVID-19. The repertoire was sequenced with immunoSEQ multiplex PCR; TCRdb's copy has only in-frame clones and lacks some. The repertoire holds around 100,000 clones, with more than 80% as singletons. Sequenced input: peripheral blood. The receptors originated from a woman aged 55-69 years with COVID-19, enrolled during active disease. The CDR3 runs from the conserved cysteine through the conserved F or W. The order of the fields is V gene, clone size, D gene, J gene, CDR3 protein, CDR3 DNA. A D gene is named only where the DNA matches it firmly. Size is omitted from some rows. Given values are once, few, many or a class for expanded clones.

>TRBV7-9|-|TRBD1|TRBJ2-2
CASSLGQGAGELFF
TGTGCCAGCAGCTTAGGCCAGGGGGCCGGGGAGCTGTTTTTT
>TRBV12-3/TRBV12-4|-|TRBD1|TRBJ1-1
CASSTGDTEAFF
TGTGCCAGCTCAACAGGGGACACTGAAGCTTTCTTT
>TRBV5-1|-|-|TRBJ1-1
CASSLVGTEANTEAFF
TGCGCCAGCAGCTTGGTGGGGACTGAAGCGAACACTGAAGCTTTCTTT
>TRBV7-2|-|TRBD1|TRBJ1-6
CASSTRTGGDNSPLHF
TGTGCCAGCAGCACACGGACAGGGGGGGATAATTCACCCCTCCACTTT
>TRBV28|-|TRBD2|TRBJ2-7
CASSSAPGLAGAYEQYF
TGTGCCAGCAGTTCTGCTCCGGGACTAGCGGGGGCCTACGAGCAGTACTTC
>TRBV30|few|-|TRBJ2-1
CAGGQNNEQFF
TGTGCCGGGGGACAAAACAATGAGCAGTTCTTC
>TRBV2|once|-|TRBJ2-7
CASTGGYYEQYF
TGTGCCAGCACCGGAGGTTACTACGAGCAGTACTTC
>TRBV14|-|TRBD2|TRBJ2-7
CASSQESGGFYEQYF
TGTGCCAGCAGCCAAGAGTCGGGGGGTTTCTACGAGCAGTACTTC
>TRBV7-6|-|TRBD1|TRBJ2-1
CASSFRDRGLNEQFF
TGTGCCAGCAGCTTCCGGGACAGGGGTTTAAATGAGCAGTTCTTC
>TRBV6-5|-|-|TRBJ1-1
CASSYNPRNGAFF
TGTGCCAGCAGTTATAATCCACGGAACGGGGCTTTCTTT
>TRBV4-3|-|TRBD1|TRBJ1-3
CASSQDGTTGAGNTIYF
TGCGCCAGCAGCCAAGATGGCACAACAGGGGCTGGAAACACCATATATTTT
>TRBV23-1|-|-|TRBJ2-1
CASSQSRKSSYNEQFF
TGCGCCAGCAGTCAATCGCGGAAGAGCTCCTACAATGAGCAGTTCTTC
>TRBV7-3|-|-|TRBJ1-6
CASSPTLGSPLHF
TGTGCCAGCAGCCCGACGCTGGGCTCACCCCTCCACTTT
>TRBV5-1|-|TRBD2|TRBJ2-2
CASSHSGGGTGELFF
TGCGCCAGCAGCCATAGCGGGGGTGGCACCGGGGAGCTGTTTTTT
>TRBV5-6|-|-|TRBJ1-6
CASSWTGHLYNSPLHF
TGTGCCAGCAGCTGGACGGGACATCTCTATAATTCACCCCTCCACTTT
>TRBV2|-|-|TRBJ2-5
CASSGGRRGGETQYF
TGTGCCAGCAGTGGGGGACGGAGGGGAGGAGAGACCCAGTACTTC
>TRBV24-1|once|TRBD2|TRBJ2-1
CATAGGTLNEQFF
TGTGCCACCGCGGGGGGGACACTCAATGAGCAGTTCTTC
>TRBV7-9|once|TRBD1|TRBJ2-1
CASSLQGADEQFF
TGTGCCAGCAGCTTGCAGGGGGCGGATGAGCAGTTCTTC
>TRBV6-5|-|-|TRBJ1-1
CASSYSRGLNTEAFF
TGTGCCAGCAGTTACTCTAGGGGATTGAACACTGAAGCTTTCTTT
>TRBV4-1|-|-|TRBJ2-1
CASSQDWAPAYNEQFF
TGCGCCAGCAGCCAAGATTGGGCTCCGGCCTACAATGAGCAGTTCTTC
>TRBV29-1|-|-|TRBJ1-3
CSVLDSSGNTIYF
TGCAGCGTTTTGGACAGCTCTGGAAACACCATATATTTT
>TRBV7-2|-|TRBD2|TRBJ2-3
CASSQTSGGARITDTQYF
TGTGCCAGCAGCCAGACTAGCGGGGGGGCGCGGATCACAGATACGCAGTATTTT
>TRBV25-1|-|-|TRBJ2-5
CASSEGWETQYF
TGTGCCAGCAGTGAGGGCTGGGAGACCCAGTACTTC
>TRBV13|-|-|TRBJ2-5
CASSPHGGTQYF
TGTGCCAGCAGCCCTCATGGCGGGACCCAGTACTTC
>TRBV12-3/TRBV12-4|once|-|TRBJ1-1
CASSFGGNTEAFF
TGTGCCAGCAGTTTTGGAGGGAACACTGAAGCTTTCTTT
>TRBV4-1|-|-|TRBJ1-2
CASSQEPLRGPNYGYTF
TGCGCCAGCAGCCAAGAACCGTTAAGAGGGCCCAACTATGGCTACACCTTC
>TRBV6-5|-|TRBD1|TRBJ2-2
CASSYRGRGRELFF
TGTGCCAGCAGTTACAGGGGGCGAGGCCGGGAGCTGTTTTTT
>TRBV7-8|-|-|TRBJ1-1
CASNLQGLVNTEAFF
TGTGCCAGCAACCTGCAGGGGCTGGTGAACACTGAAGCTTTCTTT
>TRBV7-8|-|TRBD1|TRBJ1-2
CASSLGLDERQGRSHGYTF
TGTGCCAGCAGCTTGGGGTTGGACGAAAGACAGGGCCGTTCCCATGGCTACACCTTC
>TRBV6-5|once|TRBD1|TRBJ2-5
CASSRDREQETQYF
TGTGCCAGCAGCAGGGACAGGGAACAAGAGACCCAGTACTTC
>TRBV7-7|-|-|TRBJ2-2
CASSTGPNTGELFF
TGTGCTAGCAGCACAGGGCCGAACACCGGGGAGCTGTTTTTT
>TRBV20-1|-|-|TRBJ2-1
CSARKHNEQFF
TGCAGTGCTAGGAAACATAATGAGCAGTTCTTC
>TRBV2|-|-|TRBJ1-5
CASSGEYSNQPQHF
TGTGCCAGCAGTGGGGAGTATAGCAATCAGCCCCAGCATTTT
>TRBV4-3|few|-|TRBJ1-2
CASSQDVQGYYGYTF
TGCGCCAGCAGCCAAGATGTCCAGGGGTACTATGGCTACACCTTC
>TRBV7-9|-|TRBD1|TRBJ1-3
CASSSTGLGNTIYF
TGTGCCAGCAGCTCGACAGGGTTGGGAAACACCATATATTTT
>TRBV28|-|-|TRBJ1-3
CASSFHRGNTIYF
TGTGCCAGCAGTTTCCACAGAGGAAACACCATATATTTT
>TRBV7-9|-|TRBD2|TRBJ2-5
CASSPRLAGKQETQYF
TGTGCCAGCAGCCCGCGACTAGCGGGGAAACAAGAGACCCAGTACTTC
>TRBV7-2|-|-|TRBJ1-1
CASSLAGGSNTEAFF
TGTGCCAGCAGCTTAGCGGGAGGTTCGAACACTGAAGCTTTCTTT
>TRBV6-4|once|TRBD1|TRBJ2-1
CASAWTGGAKGEQFF
TGTGCCAGCGCTTGGACAGGGGGCGCGAAGGGTGAGCAGTTCTTC
>TRBV21-1|-|-|TRBJ1-2
CASTKGTGTARSYGYTF
TGTGCCAGCACCAAGGGGACCGGGACAGCTCGGAGTTATGGCTACACCTTC
>TRBV3-1/TRBV3-2|-|TRBD1|TRBJ1-2
CASSQYDRGGNYGYTF
TGTGCCAGCAGCCAATATGACAGGGGAGGTAACTATGGCTACACCTTC
>TRBV7-9|-|-|TRBJ2-7
CASSSNSYEQYF
TGTGCCAGCAGCTCTAACTCCTACGAGCAGTACTTC
>TRBV18|-|TRBD2|TRBJ2-7
CASSPYSGGAYEQYF
TGTGCCAGCTCACCATATAGCGGGGGGGCCTACGAGCAGTACTTC
>TRBV7-9|-|-|TRBJ2-1
CASSSPGPQDEQFF
TGTGCCAGCAGCTCCCCCGGCCCGCAGGATGAGCAGTTCTTC
>TRBV9|-|-|TRBJ1-3
CASSVVQGNTIYF
TGTGCCAGCAGCGTAGTTCAGGGAAACACCATATATTTT
>TRBV12-3/TRBV12-4|-|-|TRBJ2-2
CASSFSGGGGLFF
TGTGCCAGCAGTTTCTCCGGGGGTGGAGGGCTGTTTTTT
>TRBV7-9|-|TRBD1|TRBJ2-5
CASSRGQQQETQYF
TGTGCCAGCAGCCGGGGACAGCAACAAGAGACCCAGTACTTC
>TRBV29-1|-|-|TRBJ1-5
CSAMTGYGNQPQHF
TGCAGCGCCATGACAGGCTACGGCAATCAGCCCCAGCATTTT
>TRBV6-4|-|-|TRBJ2-2
CASSRELNTGELFF
TGTGCCAGCAGCAGGGAATTGAACACCGGGGAGCTGTTTTTT
>TRBV20-1|-|-|TRBJ1-2
CSARTGGYTF
TGCAGTGCCCGAACCGGTGGCTACACCTTC
>TRBV15|once|TRBD1|TRBJ1-1
CATSTTGGLNTEAFF
TGTGCCACCAGCACGACAGGGGGTTTGAACACTGAAGCTTTCTTT
>TRBV9|-|-|TRBJ2-5
CASSVEGDQETQYF
TGTGCCAGCAGCGTAGAAGGAGACCAAGAGACCCAGTACTTC
>TRBV7-9|-|-|TRBJ1-2
CASSLASQGFDYYGYTF
TGTGCCAGCAGCTTAGCAAGTCAGGGATTCGATTACTATGGCTACACCTTC
>TRBV28|-|TRBD1|TRBJ1-1
CASRRDRGADTEAFF
TGTGCCAGCAGACGGGACAGGGGGGCCGACACTGAAGCTTTCTTT
>TRBV6-2/TRBV6-3|-|-|TRBJ2-3
CASTPTLGAADTQYF
TGTGCCAGCACCCCCACCCTCGGAGCGGCAGATACGCAGTATTTT
>TRBV11-2|-|TRBD2|TRBJ2-3
CASSLDERGDTDTQYF
TGTGCCAGCAGCTTAGACGAGCGGGGGGACACAGATACGCAGTATTTT